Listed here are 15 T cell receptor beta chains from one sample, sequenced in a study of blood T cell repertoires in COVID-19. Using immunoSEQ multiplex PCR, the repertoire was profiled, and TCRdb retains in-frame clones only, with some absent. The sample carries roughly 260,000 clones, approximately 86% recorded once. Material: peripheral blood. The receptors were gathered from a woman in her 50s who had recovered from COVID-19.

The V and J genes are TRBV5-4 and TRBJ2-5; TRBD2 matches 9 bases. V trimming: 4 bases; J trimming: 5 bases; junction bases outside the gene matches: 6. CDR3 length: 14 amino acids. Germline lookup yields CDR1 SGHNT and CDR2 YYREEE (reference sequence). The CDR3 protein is CASSGASGIETQYF. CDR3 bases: TGTGCCAGCAGCGGGGCTAGCGGGATTGAGACCCAGTACTTC.

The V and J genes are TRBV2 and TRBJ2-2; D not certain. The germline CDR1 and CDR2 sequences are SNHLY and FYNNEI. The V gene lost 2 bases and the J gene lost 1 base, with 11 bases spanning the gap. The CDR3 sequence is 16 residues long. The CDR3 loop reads CASSENIAKNTGELFF. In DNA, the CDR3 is TGTGCCAGCAGTGAAAATATAGCTAAGAACACCGGGGAGCTGTTTTTT.

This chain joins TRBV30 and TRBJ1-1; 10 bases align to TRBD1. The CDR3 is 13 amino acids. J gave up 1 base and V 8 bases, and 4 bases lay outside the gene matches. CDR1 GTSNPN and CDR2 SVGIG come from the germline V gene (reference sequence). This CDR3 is CAGDRGRNTEAFF. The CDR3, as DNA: TGTGCCGGGGACAGGGGCCGGAACACTGAAGCTTTCTTT.

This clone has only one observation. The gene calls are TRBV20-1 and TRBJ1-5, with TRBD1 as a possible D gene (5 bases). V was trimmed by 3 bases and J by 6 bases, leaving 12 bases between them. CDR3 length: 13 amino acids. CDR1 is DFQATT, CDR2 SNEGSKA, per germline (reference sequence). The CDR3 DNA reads TGCAGTGCTAGTAGGGGTTCGGGTCAGCCCCAGCATTTT. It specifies CSASRGSGQPQHF.

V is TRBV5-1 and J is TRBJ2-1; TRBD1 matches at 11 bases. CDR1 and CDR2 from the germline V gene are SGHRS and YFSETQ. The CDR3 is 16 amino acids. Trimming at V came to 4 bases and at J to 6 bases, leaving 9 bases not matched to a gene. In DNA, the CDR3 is TGCGCCAGCAGCCCAAGGGGACAGGGGGGATTCAATGAGCAGTTCTTC. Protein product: CASSPRGQGGFNEQFF.

CDR3 protein: CATSRGGQANYGYTF. As DNA, the CDR3 is TGTGCCACCAGTCGGGGGGGGCAAGCTAACTATGGCTACACCTTC. The chain couples TRBV15 to TRBJ1-2, with TRBD1 as a possible D gene (6 bases). This CDR3 contains 15 residues. CDR1 is LNHNV and CDR2 is YYDKDF in the germline V gene (reference sequence). V lost 6 bases, J lost 0 bases, and 14 bases lay in between.

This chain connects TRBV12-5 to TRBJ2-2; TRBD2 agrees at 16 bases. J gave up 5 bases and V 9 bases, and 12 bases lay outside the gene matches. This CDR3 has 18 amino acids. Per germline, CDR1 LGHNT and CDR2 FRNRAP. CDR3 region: CARLSGTSGRAGTGELFF. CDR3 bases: TGTGCTAGACTCTCCGGGACTAGCGGGAGGGCCGGTACCGGGGAGCTGTTTTTT.

The CDR3 sequence: CASSLSQGANSPLHF. The CDR3 coding sequence is TGTGCCAGCAGTTTATCTCAGGGGGCCAATTCACCCCTCCACTTT. V is TRBV27 and J is TRBJ1-6; 8 nucleotides match TRBD1. V lost 0 bases to trimming and J lost 7 bases; unmatched junction nucleotides: 2. This CDR3 is 15 amino acids long. In germline, CDR1 is MNHEY, CDR2 SMNVEV (reference sequence).

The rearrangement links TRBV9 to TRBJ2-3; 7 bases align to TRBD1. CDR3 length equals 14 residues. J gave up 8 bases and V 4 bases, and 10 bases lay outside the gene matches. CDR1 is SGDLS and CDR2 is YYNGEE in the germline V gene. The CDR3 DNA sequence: TGTGCCAGCAGCCCAGAGGGGGCACGGCGTACGCAGTATTTT. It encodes CASSPEGARRTQYF.

This CDR3 is CASRGGDSINTIYF. CDR3 coding DNA: TGTGCCAGTCGGGGGGGCGACTCAATAAACACCATATATTTT. This chain joins TRBV9 and TRBJ1-3; a possible D gene is TRBD1 (6 bases). The CDR3 has 14 amino acids. Trimming took off 8 bases at V and 6 bases at J, with 18 bases between the two ends. Per the germline V gene, CDR1 is SGDLS and CDR2 is YYNGEE.

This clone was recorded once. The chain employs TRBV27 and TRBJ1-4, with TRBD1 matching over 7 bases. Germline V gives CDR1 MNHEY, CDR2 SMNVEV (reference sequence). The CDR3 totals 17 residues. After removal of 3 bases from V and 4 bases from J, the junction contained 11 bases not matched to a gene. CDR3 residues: CASSFSSGTAINEKLFF. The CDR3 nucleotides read TGTGCCAGCAGTTTCTCCTCCGGGACAGCCATTAATGAAAAACTGTTTTTT.

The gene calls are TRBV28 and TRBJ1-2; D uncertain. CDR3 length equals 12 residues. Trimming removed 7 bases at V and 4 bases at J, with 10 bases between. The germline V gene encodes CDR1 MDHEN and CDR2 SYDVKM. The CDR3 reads CASTSGSYGYTF. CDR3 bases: TGTGCCAGCACCAGCGGTTCCTATGGCTACACCTTC.

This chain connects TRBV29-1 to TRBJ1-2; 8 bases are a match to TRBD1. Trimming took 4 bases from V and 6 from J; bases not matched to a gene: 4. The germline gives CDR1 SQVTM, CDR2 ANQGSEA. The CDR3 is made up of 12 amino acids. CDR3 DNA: TGCAGCGTTGCCCAGGGGGCAAATGGCTACACCTTC. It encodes CSVAQGANGYTF.

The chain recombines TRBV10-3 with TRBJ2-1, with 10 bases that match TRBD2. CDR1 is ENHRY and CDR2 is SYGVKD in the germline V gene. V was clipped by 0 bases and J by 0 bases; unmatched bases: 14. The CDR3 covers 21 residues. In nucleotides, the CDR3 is TGTGCCATCAGTGAGTCGAAAGTTGGTAGCGGGGGGCCCAGCTCCTACAATGAGCAGTTCTTC. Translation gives CAISESKVGSGGPSSYNEQFF.

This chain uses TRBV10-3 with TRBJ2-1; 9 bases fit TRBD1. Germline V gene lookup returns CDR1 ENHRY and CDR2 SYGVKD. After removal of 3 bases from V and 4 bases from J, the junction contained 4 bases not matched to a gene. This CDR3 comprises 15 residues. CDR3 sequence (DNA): TGTGCCATCAGTGATTCTGGACAGGGGTACAATGAGCAGTTCTTC. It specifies CAISDSGQGYNEQFF.